The sequence of this T cell receptor (beta chain) was determined in a study of regulatory T cells in long-lasting Graves disease (dated by TCRdb to the early 2020s). About the study as a whole: Newly diagnosed Graves' disease patients had taken antithyroid drugs for less than 3 months. The study was conducted in China and was registered as a clinical trial. A total of 33 samples were covered by TCR sequencing, comprising around 13 persistent and around 20 newly diagnosed Graves' disease patients. Patients with persistent Graves' disease were compared with patients with newly diagnosed Graves' disease using TCR sequencing and RNA sequencing of peripheral blood. Study-wide findings and limitations: Lower TCR Shannon entropy and fewer highly expanded clones were observed in persistent Graves' disease patients than in newly diagnosed patients, which suggested clonal expansion. More public clonotypes were shared among persistent patients (around 3,000) than among newly diagnosed patients (roughly 1,000). Preferential use of TRBV28, TRBJ1-2 and TRBJ2-5 was observed in persistent disease, whereas TRBV20-1 and TRBJ2-1 were favored in newly diagnosed disease. The authors noted that the small sample size was a limitation that may lower accuracy. Because the primary lesion, thyroid tissue, could not be accessed, the study looked at peripheral blood alone. Only the TCR beta chain was sequenced and analyzed.

CDR1 DFQATT and CDR2 SNEGSKA were looked up in the germline V gene (reference sequence). V ends up 3 bases short and J 5 bases short, with an unmatched junction base count of 8. The CDR3 numbers 15 residues from cysteine through phenylalanine. The only DNA kept is the CDR3, 45 bases in frame from the first base. The time point label here, explained by the study, means: newly diagnosed GD, antithyroid drugs for less than 3 months. For both TCR sequencing and RNA sequencing, RNA was extracted from PBMCs using TRIzol. Graves' disease was diagnosed according to American Thyroid Association guidelines. Patients were recruited from an endocrinology department in Xi'an, China. Each patient gave about 9.1 milliliters of peripheral blood, collected in an EDTA anticoagulant tube. Ficoll Paque Plus density gradient separation was used to isolate PBMCs, and no additional T cell sorting was done. RNA quality was checked with an Agilent 2100 Bioanalyzer and agarose gel, and concentration with a NanoDrop 2000.

The receptor library was made with multiplex PCR. Sequenced on an Illumina HiSeq 4000. TCR beta libraries were built with iRepertoire HTBI primers and Arm-PCR amplification of CDR3 regions. Before sequencing, the PCR products went through gel purification. Per the source publication's procedure: Gene usage analysis of CDR3 amino acid clonotypes relied on the approximately 60 TRBV and 13 to 15 TRBJ segments identified across samples. COPE and FqMerger were used to merge filtered high-quality paired reads into contigs. Contigs were aligned with BLAST to IMGT TRBV, TRBD and TRBJ reference genes, and CDR3 was defined per IMGT. Clonotypes above 0.1% frequency were classified as highly expanded clones. Shannon entropy served as the measure of repertoire diversity, while the Gini coefficient captured V-J evenness. Public clonotypes were defined as clonotypes shared by more than one individual. TCRdb trimmed public reads at Q25 via fastp, called clones via MiXCR and kept in-frame beta chains. All rows with the same CDR3 protein become a single entry with the most common DNA and genes. The V and J calls, along with clone size, are taken from TCRdb and not from the paper's own processing. The sample table lists some 330,000 distinct CDR3 sequences, about 12% of them with a count of one. Jointly, the top ten make up under 20% of the sample.

Many counts were recorded for this clonotype. Its recognized antigen is unknown. No much larger clone is present one base from it, and per-base qualities are unavailable. These data also formed part of another study, on T cells in Graves' hyperthyroidism and ophthalmopathy. The second investigation adds: Stable Graves' hyperthyroidism was defined as the absence of progression to ophthalmopathy over 18 months of follow-up. The hyperthyroidism patients were between 18 and 65 years old and newly diagnosed, with a disease duration of less than 2 months. Any patient with an uncontrolled infection, another autoimmune disease, pregnancy or lactation was excluded. Diagnoses were based on clinical symptoms, serum thyroxine and TRAb, thyroid ultrasound and orbital computed tomography. The first round of RT-PCR for the TCR CDR3 was performed with the HTBI primer set and the Qiagen OneStep RT-PCR kit. Most expanded thyroid clonotypes (frequency above 0.001) were also detected in blood, a finding suggesting that blood repertoires may reflect thyroid immune responses. Ophthalmopathy was separated from stable hyperthyroidism by a 13 V-J signature model, with over 85% sensitivity and about 84% specificity obtained in cross-validation and 80%/75% obtained in testing. During validation, the model predicted progression to ophthalmopathy a median of around 6 months ahead of onset, with more than 55% sensitivity and around 73% specificity. TCR V-J signatures able to tell the groups apart were searched for in a discovery cohort of 90 to 100 patients, of whom roughly 42 had Graves' ophthalmopathy and roughly 57 had stable Graves' hyperthyroidism. Prospective prediction of ophthalmopathy was tested in an independent validation cohort consisting of about 19 hyperthyroidism patients and around 16 patients who later progressed to ophthalmopathy. For training and testing, the 95 to 100 patients in the discovery cohort were randomly divided in a 7:3 ratio. In six Graves' hyperthyroidism patients, the study also compared T-cell repertoires from thyroid tissue with T-cell repertoires from blood. After blood sampling, hyperthyroidism patients were treated with methimazole at a starting dose of 30 mg daily, and ophthalmopathy patients were treated with high-dose intravenous methylprednisolone. A second multiplex PCR round built the libraries, followed by size selection and purification. The libraries were sequenced on an Illumina HiSeq2000 using paired-end 100 bp reads. SOAPnuke was used to process the raw data, removing reads that contained adapters or uncalled bases, had a mean Phred below 15, or lacked an exact match to the constant primer or identifier. High-quality paired reads were merged using COPE v1.2.5, and each unique nucleotide sequence was defined as a clonotype. MiTCR v1.1 was used to align the clonotypes against IMGT TRBV, TRBD and TRBJ reference segments. Analysis was restricted to V-J combinations with a frequency above 0.0001, which covered roughly 99% of repertoires. The TCS score was defined as F50 (clonal expansion) divided by E x V (chaos), with BLOSUM62-based TCRdist calculated between CDR3 peptides within each V-J. Welch's t-statistics and random forest reduced around 510 V-J features to under 15, which were used in a naive Bayes classifier (R e1071). No statistical method was used to fix the sample size in advance, and group allocation was not hidden from the investigators. According to the paper, TCR Vbeta CDR3 sequencing was carried out on more than 120 peripheral blood samples, which came from under 50 ophthalmopathy, approximately 78 hyperthyroidism and roughly 17 progressor patients.

The sequencing used peripheral blood mononuclear cells (PBMCs), collected at new diagnosis, from a patient treated with antithyroid drugs. The chain was built from TRBV20-1 and TRBJ2-2, and TRBD2 matches 8 of the central bases. The sequence was obtained from a woman in her late teens or twenties with Graves disease. Donor details come from another sample of the same person, matched by shared clones. For the CDR3, the sequence is CSASLAGGLTGELFF. The DNA sequence reads TGCAGTGCTAGCTTGGCGGGAGGTTTGACCGGGGAGCTGTTTTTT.